Below, 4 T cell receptor beta chains from the same sample are listed, as sequenced in a study of blood T cell repertoires in COVID-19 (dated by TCRdb to 2018 to 2020). Library preparation employed the immunoSEQ multiplex PCR assay. The immuneACCESS repertoire file appears here via TCRdb, limited to in-frame rearrangements. These files lack a portion of the clones; in checked studies, under half of the deficit traces to unresolved V genes, and the cause of the others is not known. The sample records 250,000 to 300,000 clones, nearly 90% of which are singletons. Approximately 2.3% of the sample belongs to the ten largest clones. Sequenced material: peripheral blood. The origin of the receptors is a woman aged 55-75 years with COVID-19, enrolled during active disease.

The CDR3 spells CAWSVEQRGTDTQYF. The DNA of the CDR3 is TGTGCCTGGAGTGTGGAGCAAAGAGGCACAGATACGCAGTATTTT. This sequence joins TRBV30 and TRBJ2-3, with unresolved D. Germline-derived CDR1 and CDR2 are GTSNPN and SVGIG (reference sequence). The CDR3 sequence is 15 residues long. Deletions cut 0 bases from V and 1 base from J, with 11 bases between.

The V gene is TRBV25-1, the J gene TRBJ1-2; 7 positions agree with TRBD1. The CDR3 sequence is 14 residues long. The V gene end was trimmed by 4 bases and the J gene end by 4 bases; junction bases not matched to a gene: 6. CDR1 MGHDK and CDR2 SYGVNS come from the germline V gene. CDR3 protein: CASSGQTGAYGYTF. CDR3 in DNA: TGTGCCAGCAGTGGACAAACAGGGGCCTATGGCTACACCTTC.

The chain couples TRBV3-1 (or the pseudogene TRBV3-2) to TRBJ1-1; possibly TRBD1 for D (5 bases). This CDR3 is built from 14 residues. From germline, CDR1 is LGHDT and CDR2 YNNKEL (reference sequence). Trimming took off 0 bases at V and 0 bases at J, with 5 bases between the two ends. This CDR3 is CASSQEQVNTEAFF. CDR3 in DNA: TGTGCCAGCAGCCAAGAACAGGTGAACACTGAAGCTTTCTTT.

The CDR3 loop reads CASSQSPGGYEQYF. Here the CDR3 DNA reads TGTGCCAGCAGCCAAAGCCCAGGGGGCTACGAGCAGTACTTC. V is TRBV3-1 (or the pseudogene TRBV3-2) and J is TRBJ2-7; TRBD1 aligns across 7 bases. CDR1 LGHDT and CDR2 YNNKEL come from the germline V gene (reference sequence). The ends lost 2 bases at V and 3 bases at J; junction bases unmatched: 4. The CDR3 extends over 14 amino acids.